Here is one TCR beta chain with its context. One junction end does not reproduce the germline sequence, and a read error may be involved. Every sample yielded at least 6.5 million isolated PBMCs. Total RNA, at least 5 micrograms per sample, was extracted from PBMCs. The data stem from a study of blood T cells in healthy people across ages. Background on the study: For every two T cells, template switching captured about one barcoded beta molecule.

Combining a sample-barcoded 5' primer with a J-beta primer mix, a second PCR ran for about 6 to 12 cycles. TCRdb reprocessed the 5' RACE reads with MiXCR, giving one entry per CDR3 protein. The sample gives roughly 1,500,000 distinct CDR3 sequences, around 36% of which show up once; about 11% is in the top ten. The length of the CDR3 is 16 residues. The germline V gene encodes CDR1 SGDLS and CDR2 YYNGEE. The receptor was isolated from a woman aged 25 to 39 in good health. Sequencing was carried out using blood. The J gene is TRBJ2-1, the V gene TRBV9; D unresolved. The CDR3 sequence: CACSAEVGMTYNEQFF. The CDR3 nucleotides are TGTGCCTGCAGCGCTGAGGTGGGGATGACCTACAATGAGCAGTTCTTC.